What follows describes a single T cell receptor beta chain. The sample originates from a study of blood T cell repertoires in COVID-19. Study-level background: Nucleic acid was either cDNA or gDNA, and it came from T cells, B-cell-depleted T cells, or PBMCs.

The assay was immunoSEQ multiplex PCR, and TCRdb's table has in-frame clones only and misses some. The sample shows about 410,000 clones, around 91% of them seen only once. This TCR came from a middle-aged woman with COVID-19, enrolled during active disease. The sequencing input was peripheral blood.

CDR3 nucleotide sequence: TGTGCCAGCAGTTACCAGGAGCGGGCTTCTGAAGCTTTCTTT. Translating it yields CASSYQERASEAFF. The rearrangement uses TRBV6-5 and TRBJ1-1, with D unclear. V dropped 2 bases and J dropped 6 bases, with 13 bases sitting between them. Germline V gene lookup returns CDR1 MNHEY and CDR2 SVGAGI. The CDR3 totals 14 residues.